This T cell receptor (beta chain) was identified in a study of cytomegalovirus exposure and HLA in healthy donors. Study overall: Some 87 million unique TCRs from HLA-typed donors were held in an early release of data.

General study findings and limits: The presence/absence work took it that sequencing depth was about the same across donors.

The CDR3 runs to 13 residues. The germline V gene encodes CDR1 GTSNPN and CDR2 SVGIG (reference sequence). V dropped 1 base and J dropped 3 bases, with 10 bases sitting between them. On this clone: What it binds is unknown.

Vbeta (60) and Jbeta (13) primers were used in the PCR. Measured with immunoSEQ multiplex PCR; TCRdb has only the in-frame clones, and not every one. Of approximately 44,000 clones listed, over 70% are singletons. Material for sequencing was PBMCs. The sequence came from a man between 45 and 60 years old in good health and CMV-seronegative. The V gene is TRBV30, the J gene TRBJ2-7; weak D call: TRBD2 (6 bases). DNA for the CDR3: TGTGCCTGGAGTGGGGCCGGGGGCTACGAGCAGTACTTC. Its translation: CAWSGAGGYEQYF.